The 9 T cell receptor beta chains below were found in one sample sequenced in a study of cytomegalovirus exposure and HLA in healthy donors. PCR used 60 Vbeta primers and 13 Jbeta primers. Here immunoSEQ multiplex PCR was the method, and the copy in TCRdb shows in-frame clones only, minus some. This table holds approximately 120,000 clones, more than 75% found once. The sequencing sample was made of PBMCs. These receptors came from a man between 35 and 55 years old in good health and CMV-seronegative.

This chain joins TRBV28 and TRBJ2-3, with 10 bases matching TRBD2. Unmatched junction bases numbered 3, after V lost 3 bases and J lost 0 bases. The CDR3 runs to 16 residues. From germline, CDR1 is MDHEN and CDR2 SYDVKM. The CDR3 nucleotides read TGTGCCAGCAGTTTTCTAGCGGGGGTAAGCACAGATACGCAGTATTTT. This encodes CASSFLAGVSTDTQYF.

The CDR3 DNA follows: TGTGCCAGCAGCCCAGGGACAGGCCATGGCTACACCTTC. Its protein is CASSPGTGHGYTF. This sequence joins TRBV7-3 and TRBJ1-2, with 8 nucleotides matching TRBD1. This CDR3 is built from 13 residues. Germline values: CDR1 SGHTA, CDR2 FQGTGA. The V and J ends lost 5 bases and 6 bases, in that order; junction bases with no gene match: 5.

The rearrangement uses TRBV19 and TRBJ2-3; 8 bases are shared with TRBD2. The CDR3 is 20 amino acids. Trimming took 10 bases from V and 2 from J; bases not matched to a gene: 26. CDR1 LNHDA and CDR2 SQIVND come from the germline V gene (reference sequence). The CDR3 sequence: CATRPSRGAGGRSSTDTQYF. In DNA, the CDR3 is TGTGCCACAAGACCATCCCGTGGGGCGGGGGGTCGCTCCTCCACAGATACGCAGTATTTT. The whole variable domain, remainder taken from reference TRBV19 and TRBJ2-3, is DGGITQSPKYLFRKEGQNVTLSCEQNLNHDAMYWYRQDPGQGLRLIYYSQIVNDFQKGDIAEGYSVSREKKESFPLTVTSAQKNPTAFYLCATRPSRGAGGRSSTDTQYFGPGTRLTVL.

The chain couples TRBV2 to TRBJ1-6; D is undetermined. The CDR3 has 14 residues. Germline CDR1 and CDR2: SNHLY and FYNNEI. V dropped 6 bases and J dropped 9 bases, with 15 bases sitting between them. The CDR3 here is CASRLSGYGSPLHF. CDR3 bases: TGTGCCAGCAGACTAAGTGGGTATGGTTCACCCCTCCACTTT.

V is TRBV28 and J is TRBJ1-2; D ambiguous. V was trimmed by 3 bases and J by 2 bases, leaving 7 bases between them. CDR3 length: 13 residues. Looked up from germline, CDR1 is MDHEN and CDR2 is SYDVKM. The DNA for the CDR3 is TGTGCCAGCAGTTTCAACAGAAACTATGGCTACACCTTC. Residues: CASSFNRNYGYTF.

This sequence joins TRBV11-2 and TRBJ1-2; no definite D call. Trimming left V 2 bases short and J 0 bases short, with 7 bases between. The CDR3 has 14 residues. Germline-derived CDR1 and CDR2 are SGHAT and FQNNGV. The CDR3 here is CASSLLAPNYGYTF. The CDR3 coding sequence is TGTGCCAGCAGCTTATTGGCACCTAACTATGGCTACACCTTC.

This clone has more than one count but fewer than ten. The chain carries TRBV7-9 and TRBJ1-3; possible D gene TRBD1, 5 bases. V was trimmed by 5 bases and J by 0 bases, leaving 11 bases between them. CDR3 size: 15 residues. Per the germline V gene, CDR1 is SEHNR and CDR2 is FQNEAQ (reference sequence). The DNA for the CDR3 is TGTGCCAGCAGCGTACAAGGGGTCTCTGGAAACACCATATATTTT. Its protein is CASSVQGVSGNTIYF.

The CDR3 nucleotides are TGTGCCAGCAGCCAAGATCGAGCCTCGAGAGGGGAGACCCAGTACTTC. This encodes CASSQDRASRGETQYF. This chain links TRBV14 with TRBJ2-5; maybe TRBD2 (5 bases). Germline lookup yields CDR1 SGHDN and CDR2 FVKESK. The CDR3 runs to 16 residues. V lost 0 bases and J 5 bases, leaving 16 bases between the germline ends.

This rearrangement joins TRBV7-2 to TRBJ1-5; possibly TRBD1 for D (5 bases). This CDR3 is 15 amino acids long. V lost 5 bases, J lost 9 bases, and 20 bases lay in between. Germline CDR1 is SGHTA and CDR2 is FQGNSA. CDR3: CASSHPGGVKGPQHF. CDR3 DNA sequence: TGTGCCAGCAGCCACCCGGGGGGGGTGAAAGGGCCCCAGCATTTT.